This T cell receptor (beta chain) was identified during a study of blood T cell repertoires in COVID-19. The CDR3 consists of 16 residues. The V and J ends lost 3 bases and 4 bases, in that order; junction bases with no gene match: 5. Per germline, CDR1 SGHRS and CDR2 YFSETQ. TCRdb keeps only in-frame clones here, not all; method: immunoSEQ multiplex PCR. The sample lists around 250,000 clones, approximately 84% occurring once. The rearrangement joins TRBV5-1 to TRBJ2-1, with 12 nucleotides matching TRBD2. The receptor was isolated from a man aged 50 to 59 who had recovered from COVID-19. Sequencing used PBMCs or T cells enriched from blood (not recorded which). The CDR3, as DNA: TGCGCCAGCAGCTCTGGACTAGCGGGGTTATACAATGAGCAGTTCTTC. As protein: CASSSGLAGLYNEQFF.